This TCR beta chain was documented in a study of OX40 agonist ivuxolimab in advanced cancers. Using immunoSEQ multiplex PCR, the repertoire was profiled, and TCRdb retains in-frame clones only, with some absent. The sample contains under 40,000 clones, 81% of which appear only once. V was pared by 6 bases and J by 3 bases, with 3 bases of the junction left unmatched. From germline, CDR1 is MDHEN and CDR2 SYDVKM. This CDR3 has 14 amino acids. The TCR comes from an adult with an advanced solid tumor such as melanoma, head and neck, liver or kidney cancer. This material consisted of CD4+ or CD8+ T cells sorted from blood, taken in a trial of the OX40 agonist ivuxolimab. V and J are TRBV28 and TRBJ2-3, with 10 bases matching TRBD2. CDR3 sequence reads: CASRRAGGTDTQYF. The DNA for the CDR3 is TGTGCCAGCAGAAGAGCGGGGGGGACAGATACGCAGTATTTT. Together with reference TRBV28 and TRBJ2-3, the CDR3 gives the full variable domain: DVKVTQSSRYLVKRTGEKVFLECVQDMDHENMFWYRQDPGLGLRLIYFSYDVKMKEKGDIPEGYSVSREKKERFSLILESASTNQTSMYLCASRRAGGTDTQYFGPGTRLTVL.